This passage covers 29 T cell receptor beta chains from one sample sequenced in a study of cytomegalovirus exposure and HLA in healthy donors. The PCR ran on 60 Vbeta and 13 Jbeta primers. TCRdb's table, derived via immunoSEQ multiplex PCR, lists solely in-frame clones and lacks some. The sample has under 150,000 clones, roughly 82% seen once; the top ten hold around 11%. The specimen sequenced was PBMCs. The origin of the receptors is a male donor in good health and CMV-seropositive.

The chain carries TRBV19 and TRBJ2-7, with 7 bases aligning to TRBD2. Germline lookup yields CDR1 LNHDA and CDR2 SQIVND (reference sequence). Losses at the gene ends were 3 bases for V and 5 bases for J; bases not matched to a gene: 4. This CDR3 contains 13 residues. CDR3 sequence (DNA): TGTGCCAGTAGTATTTTGGGGGGGAACGAGCAGTACTTC. Amino acids: CASSILGGNEQYF.

The chain links TRBV19 to TRBJ2-5, with TRBD2 identical over 12 bases. Germline V lookup: CDR1 LNHDA, CDR2 SQIVND (reference sequence). This CDR3 has 16 residues. V shed 4 bases, J shed 4 bases, and the junction held 7 bases outside the gene matches. The CDR3: CASSTLTSGGLETQYF. CDR3 coding DNA: TGTGCCAGTAGTACGCTGACTAGCGGGGGATTAGAGACCCAGTACTTC.

The chain employs TRBV5-4 and TRBJ1-2; no firm D call. Germline CDR1 SGHNT, CDR2 YYREEE (reference sequence). The CDR3 is 14 amino acids. V gave up 4 bases and J gave up 0 bases, with 10 bases separating them. As DNA, the CDR3 is TGTGCCAGCAGCCGGGGAGAGACTAACTATGGCTACACCTTC. It encodes CASSRGETNYGYTF.

This clone has only a few counts. The genes are TRBV2 and TRBJ2-3; possibly TRBD1 for D (6 bases). Per the germline V gene, CDR1 is SNHLY and CDR2 is FYNNEI. This CDR3 is 14 amino acids long. V gave up 5 bases and J gave up 4 bases, with 13 bases separating them. As DNA, the CDR3 is TGTGCCAGCAGTAACGAAAGGGGGTCAGATACGCAGTATTTT. Amino acids: CASSNERGSDTQYF.

V is TRBV28 and J is TRBJ2-7; 8 bases map to TRBD2. J gave up 4 bases and V 6 bases, and 8 bases lay outside the gene matches. The CDR3 is 14 amino acids. CDR1 and CDR2 from the germline V gene are MDHEN and SYDVKM. The CDR3 protein is CASRLSGSRYEQYF. CDR3 bases: TGTGCCAGCAGATTAAGCGGGAGTCGGTACGAGCAGTACTTC.

This clone was seen more than once but under ten times. The V gene is TRBV5-5, the J gene TRBJ1-2; D not certain. Deletions cut 0 bases from V and 8 bases from J, with 11 bases between. The CDR3 totals 13 residues. Germline V gene data show CDR1 as SGHKS and CDR2 as YYEKEE (reference sequence). The CDR3 DNA sequence: TGTGCCAGCAGCTTGGAAGACGGGTTCGGCTACACCTTC. This sequence encodes CASSLEDGFGYTF.

This clone has only one observation. This chain uses TRBV18 with TRBJ2-7; 11 bases are a match to TRBD2. The ends lost 3 bases at V and 6 bases at J; junction bases unmatched: 19. This CDR3 is built from 19 residues. Germline CDR1 KGHSH, CDR2 LQKENI. The CDR3 reads CASSPGLAGSFPQVGEQYF. The CDR3 region has the DNA TGTGCCAGCTCACCCGGACTAGCGGGTTCCTTCCCCCAGGTGGGCGAGCAGTACTTC.

V is TRBV7-8 and J is TRBJ1-3; D is unresolved. This CDR3 is 14 amino acids long. CDR1 and CDR2 (germline): SGHVS, FQNEAQ. Between the trimmed V and J ends, which lost 5 bases and 2 bases, there was a span of 10 bases. The chain's CDR3 is CASSPRRAGNTIYF. In nucleotides, the CDR3 is TGTGCCAGCAGCCCGCGACGGGCTGGAAACACCATATATTTT.

The chain couples TRBV6-5 to TRBJ1-4; tentatively, D is TRBD1 (5 bases). V dropped 10 bases and J dropped 4 bases, with 13 bases sitting between them. Germline V gene lookup returns CDR1 MNHEY and CDR2 SVGAGI. The CDR3 loop spans 13 amino acids. The CDR3 coding sequence is TGTGCCACCGGGGGTGCTGGTAATGAAAAACTGTTTTTT. It is translated as CATGGAGNEKLFF.

The chain employs TRBV6-5 and TRBJ1-6, with 9 bases matching TRBD1. The CDR3 has 15 amino acids. CDR1 and CDR2 from the germline V gene are MNHEY and SVGAGI. The ends lost 4 bases at V and 10 bases at J; junction bases unmatched: 8. The CDR3 sequence is CASSFTDRGGSPLHF. Here the CDR3 DNA reads TGTGCCAGCAGTTTCACGGACAGGGGAGGCTCACCCCTCCACTTT.

This clone has just one count. At one end, the junction sequence differs from germline, possibly due to a read error. J is TRBJ2-6 and V is TRBV29-1, with TRBD2 matching over 9 bases. The CDR3 has 20 residues. CDR1 is SQVTM, CDR2 ANQGSEA, per germline. The CDR3 protein is CSVEEGAGGPFYPGANGLTF. The CDR3 DNA sequence: TGCAGCGTTGAAGAGGGGGCGGGAGGGCCTTTTTACCCTGGGGCCAACGGCCTGACTTTC.

In its sample, this clone was seen once. The V gene is TRBV7-3, the J gene TRBJ2-1; no definite D call. CDR3 size: 14 residues. V was cut by 1 base and J by 5 bases, with 9 bases left in between. CDR1 is SGHTA, CDR2 FQGTGA, per germline. The CDR3 bases are TGTGCCAGCAGCTTAAGTCAGGAAGACAATGAGCAGTTCTTC. Translating it yields CASSLSQEDNEQFF.

This chain uses TRBV19 with TRBJ2-7; tentatively, D is TRBD2 (5 bases). The germline V gene has CDR1 LNHDA and CDR2 SQIVND (reference sequence). V dropped 2 bases and J dropped 3 bases, with 11 bases sitting between them. CDR3 length equals 14 residues. Written as DNA, the CDR3 is TGTGCCAGTAGTATAAACAGCGGCGACTACGAGCAGTACTTC. Translated: CASSINSGDYEQYF.

A word on this clone: One junction end does not reproduce the germline sequence, and a read error may be involved. The chain links TRBV6-5 to TRBJ2-5, with TRBD1 as a possible D gene (6 bases). From germline, CDR1 is MNHEY and CDR2 SVGAGI. This CDR3 comprises 16 residues. The CDR3 here is CASSSYQGTKQEAQYF. The CDR3 bases are TGTGCCAGCAGTTCCTACCAGGGGACAAAGCAAGAGGCCCAGTACTTC.

The chain carries TRBV7-9 and TRBJ2-1; TRBD2 matches 13 bases. This CDR3 is built from 18 residues. The germline gives CDR1 SEHNR, CDR2 FQNEAQ (reference sequence). V was clipped by 4 bases and J by 2 bases; unmatched bases: 8. CDR3 DNA: TGTGCCAGCAGCTACTCACTGGGACTAGCGGGACCCTACAATGAGCAGTTCTTC. Its protein is CASSYSLGLAGPYNEQFF.

The rearrangement links TRBV9 to TRBJ2-1, with a possible D match to TRBD2 (8 bases). Germline V gene lookup returns CDR1 SGDLS and CDR2 YYNGEE. The V end was cut by 4 bases, the J end by 7 bases, with 18 bases between. There are 15 residues in the CDR3. CDR3 coding DNA: TGTGCCAGCAGCTCGGGGGGGACAGTCAATAATGAGCAGTTCTTC. Protein product: CASSSGGTVNNEQFF.

The V call is TRBV4-2, the J call TRBJ1-5; D perhaps matches TRBD1 (6 bases). V lost 3 bases to trimming and J lost 4 bases, with 13 bases between them. The CDR3 consists of 15 residues. Germline assignment: CDR1 LGHNA and CDR2 YNFKEQ. The CDR3 loop is CASSQRQASNQPQHF. CDR3 nucleotides: TGTGCCAGCAGCCAGCGACAGGCCTCTAATCAGCCCCAGCATTTT.

With respect to this clone: Sequence at one end of the junction differs from germline and may be a read error. J is TRBJ2-5 and V is TRBV7-7; 11 bases align to TRBD2. The CDR3 has 18 amino acids. Germline assignment: CDR1 SSHAT and CDR2 FNYEAQ (reference sequence). CDR3 sequence reads: CASSLRGLADGGEETQYF. Written as DNA, the CDR3 is TGTGCTAGCAGCTTACGGGGACTAGCGGATGGGGGGGAAGAGACCCAGTACTTC.

This chain connects TRBV7-2 to TRBJ1-2, with D unclear. V was clipped by 1 base and J by 2 bases, with 11 bases between them. The CDR3 runs to 15 residues. The germline V gene encodes CDR1 SGHTA and CDR2 FQGNSA. CDR3 bases: TGTGCCAGCAGCTTAGATCGAGGGAGGAACTATGGCTACACCTTC. This sequence encodes CASSLDRGRNYGYTF.

This clone showed up just a few times. The J gene is TRBJ2-3, the V gene TRBV27, with TRBD1 as a possible D gene (6 bases). CDR1 is MNHEY and CDR2 is SMNVEV in the germline V gene (reference sequence). V was cut by 0 bases and J by 5 bases, with 12 bases left in between. The CDR3 spans 15 residues. The CDR3 DNA reads TGTGCCAGCAGTTTATCATCCAGGGGCGTAGATACGCAGTATTTT. Its protein is CASSLSSRGVDTQYF.

This clone has only one observation. Other DNA variants within this sample encode the same CDR3. The chain combines TRBV7-9 with TRBJ1-3; D is uncertain. From germline, CDR1 is SEHNR and CDR2 FQNEAQ (reference sequence). This CDR3 is built from 15 residues. V lost 2 bases to trimming and J lost 0 bases, with 8 bases between them. The CDR3 sequence is CASSLPTGSGNTIYF. The CDR3 DNA reads as TGTGCCAGCAGCTTACCGACTGGCTCTGGAAACACCATATATTTT.

The chain is built from TRBV5-1 and TRBJ2-5; tentative D call: TRBD1 (5 bases). The end of the DNA fits TRBJ2-7 better, so the J call may be wrong. Germline lookup yields CDR1 SGHRS and CDR2 YFSETQ. There are 17 residues in the CDR3. CDR3 nucleotides: TGCGCCAGCAGCTTGGCGGCAGGGAAAATGCGGATCTACGAGCAGTACTTC. It is translated as CASSLAAGKMRIYEQYF.

The gene calls are TRBV11-3 and TRBJ2-1; TRBD2 agrees at 7 bases. CDR1 and CDR2 from the germline V gene are SGHNT and YENEEA. The CDR3 sequence is 16 residues long. V lost 2 bases and J lost 4; bases outside the gene matches: 8. In DNA, the CDR3 is TGTGCCAGCAGCTTATGGGGGGGAGGGAATTACAATGAGCAGTTCTTC. This sequence encodes CASSLWGGGNYNEQFF. The variable domain in full, with the rest retrieved from reference TRBV11-3 and TRBJ2-1, is EAGVVQSPRYKIIEKKQPVAFWCNPISGHNTLYWYLQNLGQGPELLIRYENEEAVDDSQLPKDRFSAERLKGVDSTLKIQPAELGDSAVYLCASSLWGGGNYNEQFFGPGTRLTVL.

The chain combines TRBV18 with TRBJ2-5; 9 nucleotides agree with TRBD1. The length of the CDR3 is 15 residues. The V and J ends lost 3 bases and 1 base, in that order; junction bases with no gene match: 3. Looked up from germline, CDR1 is KGHSH and CDR2 is LQKENI. CDR3 DNA sequence: TGTGCCAGCTCACCGGCGGGACAGGGCCAAGAGACCCAGTACTTC. It encodes CASSPAGQGQETQYF.

This sequence joins TRBV28 and TRBJ2-1; TRBD2 agrees at 7 bases. The CDR3 is 15 residues long. V was pared by 5 bases and J by 0 bases, with 4 bases of the junction left unmatched. Germline lookup yields CDR1 MDHEN and CDR2 SYDVKM. CDR3 amino acids: CASSRGGLSYNEQFF. The CDR3 DNA follows: TGTGCCAGCAGTCGCGGGGGTCTCTCCTACAATGAGCAGTTCTTC.

This rearrangement joins TRBV7-2 to TRBJ2-5, with 9 bases fitting TRBD2. Germline-derived CDR1 and CDR2 are SGHTA and FQGNSA. V dropped 1 base and J dropped 4; count of bases not matched to a gene: 4. This CDR3 spans 15 amino acids. The CDR3 sequence is CASSLVAGAGETQYF. As DNA, the CDR3 is TGTGCCAGCAGCTTAGTAGCGGGGGCCGGAGAGACCCAGTACTTC.

The chain couples TRBV4-3 to TRBJ1-4; a weak D match, TRBD1 (5 bases). The CDR3 loop spans 16 amino acids. V dropped 0 bases and J dropped 3 bases, with 11 bases sitting between them. CDR1 is LGHNA and CDR2 is YSLEER in the germline V gene. CDR3 sequence (DNA): TGCGCCAGCAGCCAAGAGGTCCCGGGGGCTAATGAAAAACTGTTTTTT. Translation gives CASSQEVPGANEKLFF.

V is TRBV7-3 and J is TRBJ2-5; 14 bases match TRBD2. V lost 4 bases and J lost 5; bases outside the gene matches: 6. The CDR3 runs 16 residues. CDR1 SGHTA and CDR2 FQGTGA come from the germline V gene. DNA of the CDR3: TGTGCCAGCAGCTCTGGGACTAGCGGGAGTCTGGAGACCCAGTACTTC. It translates to CASSSGTSGSLETQYF. Together with reference TRBV7-3 and TRBJ2-5, the CDR3 gives the full variable domain: GAGVSQTPSNKVTEKGKYVELRCDPISGHTALYWYRQSLGQGPEFLIYFQGTGAADDSGLPNDRFFAVRPEGSVSTLKIQRTERGDSAVYLCASSSGTSGSLETQYFGPGTRLLVL.

This sequence joins TRBV23-1 and TRBJ1-5; no definite D call. TRBV23-1 is an open reading frame whose function is uncertain. V gave up 6 bases and J gave up 7 bases, with 10 bases separating them. The CDR3 covers 12 residues. For the CDR3, the DNA is TGCGCCAGCAGCCGCGCTTCACAGCCCCAGCATTTT. Translating it yields CASSRASQPQHF.